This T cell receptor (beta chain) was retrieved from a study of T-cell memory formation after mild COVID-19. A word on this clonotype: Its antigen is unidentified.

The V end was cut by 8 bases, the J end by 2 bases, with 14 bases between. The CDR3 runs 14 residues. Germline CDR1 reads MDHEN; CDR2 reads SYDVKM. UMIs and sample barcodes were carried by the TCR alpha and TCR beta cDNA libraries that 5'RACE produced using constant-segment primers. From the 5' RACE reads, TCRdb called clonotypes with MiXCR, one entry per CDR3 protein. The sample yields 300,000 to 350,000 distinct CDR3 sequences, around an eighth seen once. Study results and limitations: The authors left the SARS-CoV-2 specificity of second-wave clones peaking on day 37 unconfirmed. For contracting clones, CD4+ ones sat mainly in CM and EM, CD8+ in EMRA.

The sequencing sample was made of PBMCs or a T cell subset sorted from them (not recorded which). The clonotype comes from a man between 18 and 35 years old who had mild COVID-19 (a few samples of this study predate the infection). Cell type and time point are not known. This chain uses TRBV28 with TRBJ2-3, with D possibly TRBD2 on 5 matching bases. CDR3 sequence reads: CASSFQRFTDTQYF. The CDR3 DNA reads TGTGCCAGCTCGTTCCAGCGGTTCACAGATACGCAGTATTTT.